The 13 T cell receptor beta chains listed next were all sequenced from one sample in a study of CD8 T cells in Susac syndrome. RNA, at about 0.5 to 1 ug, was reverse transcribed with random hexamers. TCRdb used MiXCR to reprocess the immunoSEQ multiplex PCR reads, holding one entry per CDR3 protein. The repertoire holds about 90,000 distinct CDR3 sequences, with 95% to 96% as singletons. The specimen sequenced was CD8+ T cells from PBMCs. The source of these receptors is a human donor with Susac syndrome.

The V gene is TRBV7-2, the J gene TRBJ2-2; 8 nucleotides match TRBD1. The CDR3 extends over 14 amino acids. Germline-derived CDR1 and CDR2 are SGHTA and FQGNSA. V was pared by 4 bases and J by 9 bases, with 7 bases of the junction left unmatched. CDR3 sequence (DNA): TGTGCCAGCAGCTCGCAGGGGGCTTCTCGGGAGCTGTTTTTT. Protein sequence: CASSSQGASRELFF.

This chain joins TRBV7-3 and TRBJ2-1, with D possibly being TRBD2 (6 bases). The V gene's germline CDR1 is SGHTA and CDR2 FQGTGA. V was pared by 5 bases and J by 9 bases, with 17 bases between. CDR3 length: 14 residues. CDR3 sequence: CASSHQSTSTEQFF. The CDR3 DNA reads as TGTGCCAGCAGCCACCAGTCAACTAGCACTGAGCAGTTCTTC.

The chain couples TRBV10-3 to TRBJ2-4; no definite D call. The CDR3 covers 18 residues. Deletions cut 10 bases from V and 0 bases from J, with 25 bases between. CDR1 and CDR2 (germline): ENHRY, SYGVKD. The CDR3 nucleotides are TGTGCCAGCAGGCCTGATTTCGTGGTTCGACTAGCCAAAAACATTCAGTACTTC. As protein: CASRPDFVVRLAKNIQYF.

The CDR3 DNA sequence: TGCAGTGCTACCCCCGGGGCAATAACTAATGAAAAACTGTTTTTT. The encoded protein is CSATPGAITNEKLFF. This rearrangement joins TRBV20-1 to TRBJ1-4, with a weak D call TRBD1 (5 bases). Germline V CDR1 and CDR2: DFQATT, SNEGSKA (reference sequence). The CDR3 has 15 residues. V lost 4 bases and J lost 1, with 13 bases in between.

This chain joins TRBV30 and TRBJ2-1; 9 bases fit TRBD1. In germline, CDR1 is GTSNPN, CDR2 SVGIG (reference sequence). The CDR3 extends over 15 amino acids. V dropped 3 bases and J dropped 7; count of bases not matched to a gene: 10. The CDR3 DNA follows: TGTGCCTGGAGGCCCGACAGGGGGGGACAGAATGAGCAGTTCTTC. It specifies CAWRPDRGGQNEQFF.

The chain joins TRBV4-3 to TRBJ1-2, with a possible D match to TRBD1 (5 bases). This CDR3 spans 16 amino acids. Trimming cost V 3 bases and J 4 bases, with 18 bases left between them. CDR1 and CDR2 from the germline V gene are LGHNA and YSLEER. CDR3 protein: CASSQHSGSQSYGYTF. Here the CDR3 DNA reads TGCGCCAGCAGCCAGCACTCAGGGAGTCAAAGCTATGGCTACACCTTC.

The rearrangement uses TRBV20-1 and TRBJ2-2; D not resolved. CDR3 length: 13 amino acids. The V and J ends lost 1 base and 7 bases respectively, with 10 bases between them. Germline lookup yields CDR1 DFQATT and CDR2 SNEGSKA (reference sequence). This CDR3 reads CSARVPNSGELFF. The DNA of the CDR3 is TGCAGTGCTAGAGTACCGAATAGCGGGGAGCTGTTTTTT.

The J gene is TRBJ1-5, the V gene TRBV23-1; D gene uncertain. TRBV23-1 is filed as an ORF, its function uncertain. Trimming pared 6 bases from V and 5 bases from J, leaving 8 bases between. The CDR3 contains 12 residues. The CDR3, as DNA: TGCGCCAGCAGAGAATGGGATCAGCCCCAGCATTTT. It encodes CASREWDQPQHF.

CDR3 DNA sequence: TGCGCCAGCAGCCCTGGGGGACAGGGGGTCGAAAAACTGTTTTTT. Its translation: CASSPGGQGVEKLFF. The rearrangement uses TRBV5-1 and TRBJ1-4, with TRBD1 matching 11 bases. V lost 4 bases to trimming and J lost 8 bases; unmatched junction nucleotides: 7. This CDR3 region has 15 residues. CDR1 and CDR2 (germline): SGHRS, YFSETQ.

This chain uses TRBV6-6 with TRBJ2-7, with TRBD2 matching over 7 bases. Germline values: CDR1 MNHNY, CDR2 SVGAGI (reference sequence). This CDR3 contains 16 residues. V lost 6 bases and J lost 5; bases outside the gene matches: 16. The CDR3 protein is CASRRNVQGGLDEQYF. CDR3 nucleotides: TGTGCCAGCAGGAGGAACGTCCAGGGAGGACTAGACGAGCAGTACTTC.

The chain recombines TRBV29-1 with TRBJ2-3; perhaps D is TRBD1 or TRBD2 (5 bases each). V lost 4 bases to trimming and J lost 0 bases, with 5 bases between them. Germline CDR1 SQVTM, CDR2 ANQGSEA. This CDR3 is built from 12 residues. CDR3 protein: CSVGDSTDTQYF. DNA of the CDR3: TGCAGCGTTGGGGACAGCACAGATACGCAGTATTTT.

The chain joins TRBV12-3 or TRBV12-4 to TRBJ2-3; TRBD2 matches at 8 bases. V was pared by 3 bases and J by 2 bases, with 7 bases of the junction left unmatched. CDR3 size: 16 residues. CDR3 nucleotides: TGTGCCAGCAGTTTTAGGGCGGGGGGAGTCACAGATACGCAGTATTTT. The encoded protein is CASSFRAGGVTDTQYF.

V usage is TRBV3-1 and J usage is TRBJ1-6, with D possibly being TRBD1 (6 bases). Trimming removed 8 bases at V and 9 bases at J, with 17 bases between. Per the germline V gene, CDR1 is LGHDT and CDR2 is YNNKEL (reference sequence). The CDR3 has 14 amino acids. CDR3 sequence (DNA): TGTGCCAGCCGACGGGGGGGCGGGAGTTCACCCCTCCACTTT. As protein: CASRRGGGSSPLHF.